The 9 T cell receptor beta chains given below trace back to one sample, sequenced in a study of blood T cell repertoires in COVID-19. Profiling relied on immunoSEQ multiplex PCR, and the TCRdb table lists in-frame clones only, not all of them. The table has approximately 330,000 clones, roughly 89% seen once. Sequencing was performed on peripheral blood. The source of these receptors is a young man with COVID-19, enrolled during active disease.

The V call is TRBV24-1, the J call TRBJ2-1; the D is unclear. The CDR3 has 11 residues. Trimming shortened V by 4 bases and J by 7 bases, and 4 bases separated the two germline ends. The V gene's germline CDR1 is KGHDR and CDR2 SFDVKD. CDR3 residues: CATSEANEQFF. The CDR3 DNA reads TGTGCCACCAGTGAGGCAAATGAGCAGTTCTTC.

The CDR3 loop reads CASTGASSQGAGELFF. CDR3 DNA: TGTGCCAGCACTGGGGCCAGCTCACAGGGAGCGGGGGAGCTGTTTTTT. The rearrangement links TRBV27 to TRBJ2-2; maybe TRBD1 (6 bases). This CDR3 contains 16 residues. V lost 7 bases, J lost 8 bases, and 23 bases lay in between. Germline CDR1 MNHEY, CDR2 SMNVEV (reference sequence).

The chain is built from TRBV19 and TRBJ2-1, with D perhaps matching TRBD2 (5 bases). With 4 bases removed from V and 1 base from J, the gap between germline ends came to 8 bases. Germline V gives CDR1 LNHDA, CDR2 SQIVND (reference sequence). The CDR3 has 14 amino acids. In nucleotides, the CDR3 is TGTGCCAGTAGTACTAGCCCTTCCTACAATGAGCAGTTCTTC. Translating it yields CASSTSPSYNEQFF.

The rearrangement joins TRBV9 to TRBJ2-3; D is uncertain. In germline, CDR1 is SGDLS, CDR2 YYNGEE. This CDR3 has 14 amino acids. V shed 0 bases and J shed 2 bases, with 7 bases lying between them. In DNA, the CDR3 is TGTGCCAGCAGCGTAGCCACTTTCACAGATACGCAGTATTTT. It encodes CASSVATFTDTQYF. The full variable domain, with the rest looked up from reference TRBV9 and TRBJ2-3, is DSGVTQTPKHLITATGQRVTLRCSPRSGDLSVYWYQQSLDQGLQFLIQYYNGEERAKGNILERFSAQQFPDLHSELNLSSLELGDSALYFCASSVATFTDTQYFGPGTRLTVL.

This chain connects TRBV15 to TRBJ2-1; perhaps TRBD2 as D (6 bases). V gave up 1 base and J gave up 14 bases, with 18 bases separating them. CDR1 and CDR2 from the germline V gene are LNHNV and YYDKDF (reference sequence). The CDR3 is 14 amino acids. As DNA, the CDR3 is TGTGCCACCAGCAGAGGAGCGTCCTTCGGGGAGGAGTTCTTC. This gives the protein CATSRGASFGEEFF.

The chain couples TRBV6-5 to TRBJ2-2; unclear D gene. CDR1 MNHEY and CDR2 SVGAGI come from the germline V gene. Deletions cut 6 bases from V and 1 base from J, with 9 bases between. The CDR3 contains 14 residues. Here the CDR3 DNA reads TGTGCCAGCAGGCCCATCAGGAACACCGGGGAGCTGTTTTTT. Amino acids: CASRPIRNTGELFF.

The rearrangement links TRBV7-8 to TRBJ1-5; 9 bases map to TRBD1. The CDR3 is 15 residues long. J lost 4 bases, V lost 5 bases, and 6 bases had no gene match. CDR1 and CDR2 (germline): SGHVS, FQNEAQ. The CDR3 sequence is CASSPNRGPNQPQHF. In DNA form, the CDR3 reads TGTGCCAGCAGCCCGAACAGGGGGCCGAATCAGCCCCAGCATTTT.

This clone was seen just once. The CDR3 nucleotides are TGTGCCAGCAGTTTATCAGGGGAGGGCCTTTTGGAGCAGTTCTTC. Amino acid sequence: CASSLSGEGLLEQFF. The chain couples TRBV27 to TRBJ2-1; TRBD2 matches at 7 bases. After removal of 0 bases from V and 10 bases from J, the junction contained 9 bases not matched to a gene. The CDR3 consists of 15 residues. The germline gives CDR1 MNHEY, CDR2 SMNVEV (reference sequence).

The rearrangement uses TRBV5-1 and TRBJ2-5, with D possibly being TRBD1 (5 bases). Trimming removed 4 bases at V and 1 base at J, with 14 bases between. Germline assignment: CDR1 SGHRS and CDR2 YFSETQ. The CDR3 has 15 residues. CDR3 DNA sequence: TGCGCCAGCAGCGCGTCGACAGTGATCCAAGAGACCCAGTACTTC. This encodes CASSASTVIQETQYF.